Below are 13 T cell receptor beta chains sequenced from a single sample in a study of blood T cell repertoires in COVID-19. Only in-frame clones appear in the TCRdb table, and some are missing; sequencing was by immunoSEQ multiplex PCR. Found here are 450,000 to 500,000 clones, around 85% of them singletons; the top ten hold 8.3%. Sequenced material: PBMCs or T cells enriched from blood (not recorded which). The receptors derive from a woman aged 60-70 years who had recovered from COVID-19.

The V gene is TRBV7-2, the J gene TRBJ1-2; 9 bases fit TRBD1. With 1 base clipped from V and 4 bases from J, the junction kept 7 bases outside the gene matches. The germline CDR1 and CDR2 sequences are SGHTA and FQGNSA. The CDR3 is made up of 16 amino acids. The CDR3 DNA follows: TGTGCCAGCAGCTTAGACAGGGGGCGGGGTGGCTATGGCTACACCTTC. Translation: CASSLDRGRGGYGYTF.

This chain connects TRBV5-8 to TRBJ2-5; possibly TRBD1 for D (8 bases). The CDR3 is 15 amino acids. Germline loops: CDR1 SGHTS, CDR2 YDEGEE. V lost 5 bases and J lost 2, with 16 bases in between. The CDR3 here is CASSPGQGGQETQYF. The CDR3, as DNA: TGTGCCAGCAGTCCTGGACAGGGAGGGCAAGAGACCCAGTACTTC.

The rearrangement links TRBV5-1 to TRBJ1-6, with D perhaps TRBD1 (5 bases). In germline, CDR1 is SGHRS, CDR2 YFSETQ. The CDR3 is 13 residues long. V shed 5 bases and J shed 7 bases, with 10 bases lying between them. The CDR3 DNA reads TGCGCCAGCAGGACAGAGATCAATTCACCCCTCCACTTT. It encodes CASRTEINSPLHF. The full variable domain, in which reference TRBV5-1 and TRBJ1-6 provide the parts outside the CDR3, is KAGVTQTPRYLIKTRGQQVTLSCSPISGHRSVSWYQQTPGQGLQFLFEYFSETQRNKGNFPGRFSGRQFSNSRSEMNVSTLELGDSALYLCASRTEINSPLHFGNGTRLTVT.

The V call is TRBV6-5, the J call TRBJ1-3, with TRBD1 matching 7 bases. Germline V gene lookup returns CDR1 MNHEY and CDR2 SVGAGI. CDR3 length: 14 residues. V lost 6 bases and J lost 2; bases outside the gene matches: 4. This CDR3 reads CASRNDRAGNTIYF. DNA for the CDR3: TGTGCCAGCAGAAACGACAGGGCTGGAAACACCATATATTTT.

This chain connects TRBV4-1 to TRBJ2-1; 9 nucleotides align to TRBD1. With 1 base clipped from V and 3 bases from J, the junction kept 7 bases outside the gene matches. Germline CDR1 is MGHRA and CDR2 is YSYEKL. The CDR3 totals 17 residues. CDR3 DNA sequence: TGCGCCAGCAGCCAAGTCCCGGGACAGGGCAACTACAATGAGCAGTTCTTC. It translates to CASSQVPGQGNYNEQFF.

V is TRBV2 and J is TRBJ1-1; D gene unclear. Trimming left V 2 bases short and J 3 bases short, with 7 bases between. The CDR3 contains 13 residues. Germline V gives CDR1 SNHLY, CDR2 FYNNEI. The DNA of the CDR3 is TGTGCCAGCAGTGAACGCGGGGACACTGAAGCTTTCTTT. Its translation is CASSERGDTEAFF.

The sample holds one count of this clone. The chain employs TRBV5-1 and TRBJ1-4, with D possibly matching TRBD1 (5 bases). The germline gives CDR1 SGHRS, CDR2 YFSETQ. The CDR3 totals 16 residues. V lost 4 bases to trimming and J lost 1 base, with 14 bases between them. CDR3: CASSQGATLTNEKLFF. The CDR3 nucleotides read TGCGCCAGCAGCCAAGGGGCGACACTAACTAATGAAAAACTGTTTTTT.

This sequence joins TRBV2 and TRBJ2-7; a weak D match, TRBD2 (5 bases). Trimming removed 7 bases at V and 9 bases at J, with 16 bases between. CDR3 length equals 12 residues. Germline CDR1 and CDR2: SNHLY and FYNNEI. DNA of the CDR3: TGTGCCAGCACAGGTGGTTCTCGGGGGCAGTACTTC. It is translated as CASTGGSRGQYF.

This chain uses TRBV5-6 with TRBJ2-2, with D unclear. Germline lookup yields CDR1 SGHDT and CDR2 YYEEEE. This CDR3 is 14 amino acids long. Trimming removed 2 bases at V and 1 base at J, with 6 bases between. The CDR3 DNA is TGTGCCAGCAGCTTCAGACAGAACACCGGGGAGCTGTTTTTT. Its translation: CASSFRQNTGELFF.

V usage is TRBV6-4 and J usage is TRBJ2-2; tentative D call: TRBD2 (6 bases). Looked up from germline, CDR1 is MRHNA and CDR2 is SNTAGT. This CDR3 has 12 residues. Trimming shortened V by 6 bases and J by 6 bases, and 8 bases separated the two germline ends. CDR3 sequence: CASRTGAGELFF. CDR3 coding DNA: TGTGCCAGCAGGACGGGGGCCGGGGAGCTGTTTTTT.

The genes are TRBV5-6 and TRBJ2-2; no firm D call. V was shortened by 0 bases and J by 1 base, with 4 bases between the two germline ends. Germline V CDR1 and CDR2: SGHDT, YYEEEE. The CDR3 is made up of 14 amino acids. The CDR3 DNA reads TGTGCCAGCAGCTTGGACAAGAACACCGGGGAGCTGTTTTTT. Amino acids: CASSLDKNTGELFF.

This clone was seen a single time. The CDR3 sequence: CASSQVSGGGAGELFF. The DNA of the CDR3 is TGTGCCAGCAGCCAAGTTTCTGGAGGGGGCGCCGGGGAGCTGTTTTTT. This sequence joins TRBV3-1 (or the pseudogene TRBV3-2) and TRBJ2-2; D may be TRBD1 (7 bases). Germline values: CDR1 LGHDT, CDR2 YNNKEL (reference sequence). The V end lost 1 base, the J end lost 6 bases, and 15 bases lay between the germline ends. The CDR3 loop spans 16 amino acids.

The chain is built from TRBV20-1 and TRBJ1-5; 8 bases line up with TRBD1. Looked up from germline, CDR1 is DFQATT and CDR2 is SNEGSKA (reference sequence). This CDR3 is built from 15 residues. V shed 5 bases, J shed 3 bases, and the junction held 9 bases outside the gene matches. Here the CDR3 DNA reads TGCAGTGCTCGTGAACGACAGGGGAACAATCAGCCCCAGCATTTT. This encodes CSARERQGNNQPQHF.